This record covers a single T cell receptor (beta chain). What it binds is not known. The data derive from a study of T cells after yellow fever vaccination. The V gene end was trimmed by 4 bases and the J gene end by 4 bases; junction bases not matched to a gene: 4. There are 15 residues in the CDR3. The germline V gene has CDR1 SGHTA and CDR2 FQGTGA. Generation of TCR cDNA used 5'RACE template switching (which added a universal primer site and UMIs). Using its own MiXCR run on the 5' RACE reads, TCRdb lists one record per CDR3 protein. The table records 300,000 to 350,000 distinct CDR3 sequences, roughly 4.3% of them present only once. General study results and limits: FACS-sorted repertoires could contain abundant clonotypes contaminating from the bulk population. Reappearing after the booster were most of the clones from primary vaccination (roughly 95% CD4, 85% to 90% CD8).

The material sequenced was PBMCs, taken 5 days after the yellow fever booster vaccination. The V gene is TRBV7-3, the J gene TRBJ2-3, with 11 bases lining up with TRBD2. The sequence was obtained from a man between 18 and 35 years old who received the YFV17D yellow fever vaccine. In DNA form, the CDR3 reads TGTGCCAGCAGCTCCACTAGCGGGGGTTCAGATACGCAGTATTTT. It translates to CASSSTSGGSDTQYF.